Below, 7 T cell receptor beta chains from the same sample are listed, as sequenced in a study of shared clonotypes between healthy human individuals. Data came from immunoSEQ multiplex PCR; TCRdb stores just in-frame clones and leaves some out. The sample records over a million clones, roughly 98.5% being singletons. Sequencing used naive CD4+ T cells sorted from blood. This sample's subset: CD45RA+ positively selected. All receptors derive from a man between 25 and 39 years old in good health.

The chain carries TRBV6-5 and TRBJ1-1; D is undetermined. The CDR3 contains 12 residues. The germline gives CDR1 MNHEY, CDR2 SVGAGI. Trimming shortened V by 5 bases and J by 11 bases, and 15 bases separated the two germline ends. The CDR3 is CASSPPGRAAFF. The CDR3 DNA sequence: TGTGCCAGCAGTCCCCCTGGGCGGGCGGCTTTCTTT.

The chain employs TRBV27 and TRBJ2-6, with D possibly matching TRBD2 (5 bases). This CDR3 is built from 17 residues. Germline V gene sequence: CDR1 MNHEY, CDR2 SMNVEV (reference sequence). Between the trimmed V and J ends, which lost 1 base and 3 bases, there was a span of 13 bases. The CDR3: CASSLFVVRGGANVLTF. The CDR3 bases are TGTGCCAGCAGTTTATTCGTAGTTCGGGGTGGGGCCAACGTCCTGACTTTC.

The rearrangement links TRBV15 to TRBJ1-1; TRBD1 might be the D (6 bases). Germline V gene lookup returns CDR1 LNHNV and CDR2 YYDKDF (reference sequence). The CDR3 runs to 15 residues. The V gene lost 0 bases and the J gene lost 6 bases, with 14 bases spanning the gap. CDR3: CATSREKQGSSEAFF. The CDR3 DNA reads as TGTGCCACCAGCAGAGAGAAACAGGGAAGCTCTGAAGCTTTCTTT.

The genes are TRBV19 and TRBJ1-2, with D perhaps matching TRBD1 (5 bases). Trimming shortened V by 7 bases and J by 2 bases, and 17 bases separated the two germline ends. The CDR3 spans 15 residues. The V gene's germline CDR1 is LNHDA and CDR2 SQIVND (reference sequence). Here the CDR3 DNA reads TGTGCCAGTACCCCGGGTCTAAGGGGCAACTATGGCTACACCTTC. Protein sequence: CASTPGLRGNYGYTF.

V and J are TRBV4-3 and TRBJ2-1; TRBD1 might be the D (7 bases). V lost 1 base and J 0 bases, leaving 16 bases between the germline ends. Per the germline V gene, CDR1 is LGHNA and CDR2 is YSLEER. This CDR3 is 18 amino acids long. This CDR3 is CASSQVGWRDSSYNEQFF. Here the CDR3 DNA reads TGCGCCAGCAGCCAAGTTGGATGGCGGGACAGCTCCTACAATGAGCAGTTCTTC.

This chain joins TRBV7-9 and TRBJ2-1; a weak D match, TRBD2 (6 bases). The germline V gene has CDR1 SEHNR and CDR2 FQNEAQ (reference sequence). V lost 5 bases and J 0 bases, leaving 14 bases between the germline ends. CDR3 size: 16 residues. CDR3 DNA: TGTGCCAGCAGCCCCCTGGGGGGAAGCTCCTACAATGAGCAGTTCTTC. It translates to CASSPLGGSSYNEQFF. The full variable domain, in which reference TRBV7-9 and TRBJ2-1 provide the parts outside the CDR3, is DTGVSQNPRHKITKRGQNVTFRCDPISEHNRLYWYRQTLGQGPEFLTYFQNEAQLEKSRLLSDRFSAERPKGSFSTLEIQRTEQGDSAMYLCASSPLGGSSYNEQFFGPGTRLTVL.

The J gene is TRBJ2-7, the V gene TRBV7-2, with 12 bases matching TRBD2. In germline, CDR1 is SGHTA, CDR2 FQGNSA. The V segment lost 4 bases and the J segment 5 bases; nucleotides outside the gene matches: 6. This CDR3 is built from 15 residues. The CDR3 protein is CASSSRLAGVHEQYF. In nucleotides, the CDR3 is TGTGCCAGCAGCTCCAGACTAGCGGGAGTTCACGAGCAGTACTTC.